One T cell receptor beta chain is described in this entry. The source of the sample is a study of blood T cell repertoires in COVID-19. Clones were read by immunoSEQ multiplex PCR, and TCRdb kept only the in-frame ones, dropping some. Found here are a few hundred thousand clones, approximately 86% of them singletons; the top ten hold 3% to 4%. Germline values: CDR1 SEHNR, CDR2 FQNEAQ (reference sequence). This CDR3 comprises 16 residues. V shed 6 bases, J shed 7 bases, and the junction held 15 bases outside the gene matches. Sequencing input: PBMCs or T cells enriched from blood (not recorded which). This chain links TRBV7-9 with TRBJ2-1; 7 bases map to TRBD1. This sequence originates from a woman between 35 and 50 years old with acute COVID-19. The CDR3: CASRPLGTVGGNEQFF. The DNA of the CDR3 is TGTGCCAGCAGGCCCCTCGGGACAGTAGGTGGTAATGAGCAGTTCTTC.